Listed here are 8 T cell receptor beta chains from one sample, sequenced in a study of blood T cells in healthy people across ages. The second PCR ran about 6 to 12 cycles with a sample-barcoded 5' primer and J-beta primers. Each CDR3 protein gets one entry after TCRdb re-called the 5' RACE reads with MiXCR. The sample lists about 680,000 distinct CDR3 sequences; roughly 50% were seen once. Source material: blood. These receptor sequences come from an older woman in good health.

At least ten counts were recorded for this clonotype. The CDR3 loop is CASSLQRGPDTQYF. Written as DNA, the CDR3 is TGTGCCAGCAGCTTACAGCGCGGACCAGATACGCAGTATTTT. The chain employs TRBV7-2 and TRBJ2-3; no clear D. From germline, CDR1 is SGHTA and CDR2 FQGNSA. The CDR3 contains 14 residues. The V gene lost 2 bases and the J gene lost 4 bases, with 10 bases spanning the gap.

This chain connects TRBV9 to TRBJ2-3; D unclear. V was trimmed by 3 bases and J by 9 bases, leaving 14 bases between them. Per germline, CDR1 SGDLS and CDR2 YYNGEE. This CDR3 has 13 amino acids. The chain's CDR3 is CASSAPVEETQYF. CDR3 nucleotides: TGTGCCAGCAGCGCCCCTGTAGAGGAAACGCAGTATTTT.

The chain has TRBV25-1 and TRBJ2-1, with 7 positions matching TRBD1. The CDR3 loop spans 13 amino acids. Trimming cost V 9 bases and J 9 bases; bases outside gene matches: 11. Germline assignment: CDR1 MGHDK and CDR2 SYGVNS. CDR3 in amino acids: CASSLTGFSEQFF. In DNA, the CDR3 is TGTGCCAGTTCTCTGACAGGGTTCAGTGAGCAGTTCTTC.

The chain recombines TRBV10-3 with TRBJ1-1, with D perhaps matching TRBD1 (5 bases). The V end lost 5 bases, the J end lost 2 bases, and 27 bases lay between the germline ends. Germline V gene sequence: CDR1 ENHRY, CDR2 SYGVKD. The CDR3 totals 19 residues. The CDR3 coding sequence is TGTGCCATCAGTACCGGGCGGCTCCGGGACGTAAGGCTTAACACTGAAGCTTTCTTT. This gives the protein CAISTGRLRDVRLNTEAFF.

This chain joins TRBV4-1 and TRBJ1-6; D is undetermined. Germline-derived CDR1 and CDR2 are MGHRA and YSYEKL. The CDR3 spans 12 residues. Trimming took 4 bases from V and 10 from J, leaving 8 bases between them. CDR3 coding DNA: TGCGCCAGCAGCCGAGGAGCATCACCCCTCCACTTT. Translating gives CASSRGASPLHF.

This clonotype came up a few times. CDR3: CASSPVGLQETQYF. In nucleotides, the CDR3 is TGTGCCAGCAGCCCCGTCGGACTCCAAGAGACCCAGTACTTC. The chain couples TRBV14 to TRBJ2-5, with D perhaps TRBD2 (5 bases). Between the trimmed V and J ends, which lost 4 bases and 1 base, there was a span of 10 bases. The CDR3 is made up of 14 amino acids. Germline CDR1 reads SGHDN; CDR2 reads FVKESK.

CDR3: CAWSVRDRGVQPQHF. CDR3 in DNA: TGTGCCTGGAGTGTACGCGACAGGGGGGTACAGCCCCAGCATTTT. The gene calls are TRBV30 and TRBJ1-5; the match to TRBD1 covers 9 bases. Germline V CDR1 and CDR2: GTSNPN, SVGIG (reference sequence). There are 15 residues in the CDR3. The junction had 7 bases not matched to a gene; V was cut back by 0 bases and J by 7 bases.

This chain connects TRBV7-2 to TRBJ2-7, with TRBD2 identical over 14 bases. Germline CDR1 SGHTA, CDR2 FQGNSA. This CDR3 comprises 16 residues. V shed 2 bases and J 2 bases; nucleotides not matched to a gene: 2. CDR3 nucleotides: TGTGCCAGCAGCTTATTGGGACTAGCGGGAGCCTACGAGCAGTACTTC. This codes for CASSLLGLAGAYEQYF.